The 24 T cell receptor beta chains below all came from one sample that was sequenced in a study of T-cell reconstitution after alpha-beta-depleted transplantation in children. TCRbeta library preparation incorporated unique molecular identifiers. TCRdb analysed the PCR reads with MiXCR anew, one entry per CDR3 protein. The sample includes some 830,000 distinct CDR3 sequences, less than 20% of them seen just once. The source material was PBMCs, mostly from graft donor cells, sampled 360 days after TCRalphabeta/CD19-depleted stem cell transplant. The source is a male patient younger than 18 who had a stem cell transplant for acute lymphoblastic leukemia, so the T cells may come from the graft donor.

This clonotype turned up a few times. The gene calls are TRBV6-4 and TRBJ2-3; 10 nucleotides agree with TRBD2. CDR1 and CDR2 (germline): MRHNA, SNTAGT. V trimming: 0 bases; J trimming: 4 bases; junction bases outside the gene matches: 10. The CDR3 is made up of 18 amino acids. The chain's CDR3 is CASSDSFLAGAGADTQYF. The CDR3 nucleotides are TGTGCCAGCAGTGACTCGTTCCTAGCGGGAGCGGGCGCAGATACGCAGTATTTT.

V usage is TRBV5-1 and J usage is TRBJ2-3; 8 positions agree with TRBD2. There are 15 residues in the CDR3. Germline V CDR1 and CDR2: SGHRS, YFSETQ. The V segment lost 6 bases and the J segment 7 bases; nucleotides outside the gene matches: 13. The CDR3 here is CASTLGGRRINTQYF. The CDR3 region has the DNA TGCGCCAGCACCCTCGGCGGGAGGAGAATAAATACGCAGTATTTT.

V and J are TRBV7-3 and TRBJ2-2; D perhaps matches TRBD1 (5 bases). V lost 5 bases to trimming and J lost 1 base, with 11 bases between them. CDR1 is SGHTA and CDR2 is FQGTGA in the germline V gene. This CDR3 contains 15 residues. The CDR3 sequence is CASSPDILNTGELFF. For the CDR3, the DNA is TGTGCCAGCAGCCCGGACATTTTGAACACCGGGGAGCTGTTTTTT.

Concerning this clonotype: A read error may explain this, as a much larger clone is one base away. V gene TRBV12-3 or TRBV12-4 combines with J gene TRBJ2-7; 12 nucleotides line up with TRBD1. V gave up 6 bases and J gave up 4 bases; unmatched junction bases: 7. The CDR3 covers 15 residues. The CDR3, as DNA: TGTGCCAGCAGGGCACGGGACAGGGGGCAATACGAGCAGTACTTC. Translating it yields CASRARDRGQYEQYF.

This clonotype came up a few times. CDR3 amino acids: CSVDAGSNEQFF. CDR3 nucleotide sequence: TGCAGCGTTGACGCCGGGAGCAATGAGCAGTTCTTC. The chain joins TRBV29-1 to TRBJ2-1; a weak D match, TRBD2 (6 bases). Looked up from germline, CDR1 is SQVTM and CDR2 is ANQGSEA. This CDR3 comprises 12 residues. V dropped 3 bases and J dropped 6 bases, with 9 bases sitting between them.

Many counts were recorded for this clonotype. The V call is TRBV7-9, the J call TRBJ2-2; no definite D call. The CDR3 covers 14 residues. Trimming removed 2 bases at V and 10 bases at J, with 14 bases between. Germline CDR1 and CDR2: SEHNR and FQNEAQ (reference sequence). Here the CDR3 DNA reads TGTGCCAGCAGCTTACCTGTACCTTCCGAGGAGCTGTTTTTT. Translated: CASSLPVPSEELFF.

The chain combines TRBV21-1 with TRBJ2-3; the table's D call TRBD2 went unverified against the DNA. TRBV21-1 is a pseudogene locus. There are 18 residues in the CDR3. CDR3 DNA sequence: TGTGCCAGCAGCAAAGCCGCGGTAACGGGAGGGCCAGTAGATACGCAGTATTTT. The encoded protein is CASSKAAVTGGPVDTQYF.

CDR3 sequence (DNA): TGTGCCAGCTCACCGCGGGGAACCCCCTACGAGCAGTACTTC. Translated, it gives CASSPRGTPYEQYF. The J gene is TRBJ2-7, the V gene TRBV18; D possibly corresponds to TRBD2 (6 bases). This CDR3 is 14 amino acids long. Germline lookup yields CDR1 KGHSH and CDR2 LQKENI. V was pared by 3 bases and J by 2 bases, with 11 bases between.

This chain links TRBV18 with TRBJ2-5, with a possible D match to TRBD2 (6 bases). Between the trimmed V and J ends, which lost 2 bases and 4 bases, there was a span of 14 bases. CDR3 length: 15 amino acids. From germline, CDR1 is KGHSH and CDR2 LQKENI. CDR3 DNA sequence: TGTGCCAGCTCACCAATCGGGGGTGGAGGAGAGACCCAGTACTTC. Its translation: CASSPIGGGGETQYF.

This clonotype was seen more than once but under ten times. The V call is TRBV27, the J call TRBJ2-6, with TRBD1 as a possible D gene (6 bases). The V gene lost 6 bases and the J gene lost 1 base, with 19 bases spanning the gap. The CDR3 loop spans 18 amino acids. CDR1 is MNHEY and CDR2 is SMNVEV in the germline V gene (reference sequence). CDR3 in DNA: TGTGCCAGCAGATACACTTACAGGGCGCGGTCTGGGGCCAACGTCCTGACTTTC. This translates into CASRYTYRARSGANVLTF.

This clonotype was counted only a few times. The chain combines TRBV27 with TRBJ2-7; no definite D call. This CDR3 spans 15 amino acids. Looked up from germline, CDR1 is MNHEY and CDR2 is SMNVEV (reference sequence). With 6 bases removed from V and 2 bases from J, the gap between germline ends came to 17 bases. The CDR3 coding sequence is TGTGCCAGCAGCCCCTTTGAATTGAATACCTACGAGCAGTACTTC. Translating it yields CASSPFELNTYEQYF.

CDR3 amino acids: CASSLAPGTKETQYF. CDR3 coding DNA: TGCGCCAGCAGCTTGGCTCCGGGGACTAAAGAGACCCAGTACTTC. V and J are TRBV5-1 and TRBJ2-5; 7 bases fit TRBD2. The CDR3 is 15 residues long. Losses at the gene ends were 0 bases for V and 3 bases for J; bases not matched to a gene: 5. CDR1 and CDR2 from the germline V gene are SGHRS and YFSETQ.

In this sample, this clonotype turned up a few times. DNA of the CDR3: TGTGCCAGCAGCCGTGGTCCCCAGGAGATTTACGAGCAGTACTTC. This codes for CASSRGPQEIYEQYF. The genes are TRBV3-1 and TRBJ2-7; D gene uncertain. The CDR3 totals 15 residues. Trimming pared 4 bases from V and 4 bases from J, leaving 17 bases between. CDR1 is LGHDT and CDR2 is YNNKEL in the germline V gene (reference sequence).

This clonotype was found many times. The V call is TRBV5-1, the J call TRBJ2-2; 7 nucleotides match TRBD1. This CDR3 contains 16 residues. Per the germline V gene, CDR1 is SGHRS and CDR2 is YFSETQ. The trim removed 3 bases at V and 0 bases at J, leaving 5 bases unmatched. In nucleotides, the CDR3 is TGCGCCAGCAGCTCGGGACAGATCTCGAACACCGGGGAGCTGTTTTTT. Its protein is CASSSGQISNTGELFF.

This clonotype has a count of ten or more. CDR3 region: CASSIVGVGANVLTF. As DNA, the CDR3 is TGTGCCAGTAGTATTGTAGGGGTGGGGGCCAACGTCCTGACTTTC. This sequence joins TRBV19 and TRBJ2-6, with TRBD1 as a possible D gene (5 bases). Germline V lookup: CDR1 LNHDA, CDR2 SQIVND (reference sequence). The CDR3 spans 15 residues. The ends were cut back, 3 bases at V and 4 bases at J, with 10 bases in the middle.

CDR3 sequence reads: CASSLRKGAGTEAFF. The CDR3 DNA is TGCGCCAGCAGCTTGCGAAAGGGGGCCGGCACTGAAGCTTTCTTT. The rearrangement joins TRBV5-1 to TRBJ1-1, with 7 positions matching TRBD1. CDR1 SGHRS and CDR2 YFSETQ come from the germline V gene. This CDR3 has 15 amino acids. V was clipped by 1 base and J by 4 bases; unmatched bases: 7.

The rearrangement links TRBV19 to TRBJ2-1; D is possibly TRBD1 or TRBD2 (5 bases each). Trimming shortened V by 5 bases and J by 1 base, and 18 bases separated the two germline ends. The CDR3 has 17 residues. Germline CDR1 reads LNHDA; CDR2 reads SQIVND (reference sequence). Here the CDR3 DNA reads TGTGCCAGTAGTTTCTCCGTGACCGGGGCATCCTACAATGAGCAGTTCTTC. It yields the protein CASSFSVTGASYNEQFF. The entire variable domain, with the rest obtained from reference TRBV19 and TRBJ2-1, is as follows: DGGITQSPKYLFRKEGQNVTLSCEQNLNHDAMYWYRQDPGQGLRLIYYSQIVNDFQKGDIAEGYSVSREKKESFPLTVTSAQKNPTAFYLCASSFSVTGASYNEQFFGPGTRLTVL.

The CDR3 protein is CASSLVNVRSAWNEQFF. For the CDR3, the DNA is TGTGCCAGCAGCTTAGTTAATGTGAGATCGGCCTGGAATGAGCAGTTCTTC. The chain links TRBV11-2 to TRBJ2-1; the D is unclear. Between the trimmed V and J ends, which lost 1 base and 7 bases, there was a span of 20 bases. CDR3 length: 17 amino acids. Germline-derived CDR1 and CDR2 are SGHAT and FQNNGV.

The CDR3 reads CASSFRRSQYF. The CDR3 DNA sequence: TGTGCCAGCAGCTTCCGCCGCTCGCAGTATTTT. The chain employs TRBV11-2 and TRBJ2-3; D remains unclear. CDR1 SGHAT and CDR2 FQNNGV come from the germline V gene. Trimming took 3 bases from V and 10 from J, leaving 8 bases between them. The CDR3 is 11 amino acids.

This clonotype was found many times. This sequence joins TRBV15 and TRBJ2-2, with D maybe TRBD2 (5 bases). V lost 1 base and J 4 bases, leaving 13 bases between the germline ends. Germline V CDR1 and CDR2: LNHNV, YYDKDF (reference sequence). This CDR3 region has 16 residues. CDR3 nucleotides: TGTGCCACCAGCAGAGGAAGTATTCGGGGCACCGGGGAGCTGTTTTTT. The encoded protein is CATSRGSIRGTGELFF.

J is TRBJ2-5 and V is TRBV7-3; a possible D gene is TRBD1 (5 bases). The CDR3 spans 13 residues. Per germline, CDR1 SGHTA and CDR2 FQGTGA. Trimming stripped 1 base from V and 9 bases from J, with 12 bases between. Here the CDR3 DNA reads TGTGCCAGCAGCTTAAAGGGGTCGGCATCCCAGTACTTC. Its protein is CASSLKGSASQYF.

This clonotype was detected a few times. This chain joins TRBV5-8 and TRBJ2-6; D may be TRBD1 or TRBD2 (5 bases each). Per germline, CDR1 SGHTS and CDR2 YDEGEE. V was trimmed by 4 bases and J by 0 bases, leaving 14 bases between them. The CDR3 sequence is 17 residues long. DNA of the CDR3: TGTGCCAGCAGCCTCGGGACGTTACCCTCTGGGGCCAACGTCCTGACTTTC. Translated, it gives CASSLGTLPSGANVLTF.

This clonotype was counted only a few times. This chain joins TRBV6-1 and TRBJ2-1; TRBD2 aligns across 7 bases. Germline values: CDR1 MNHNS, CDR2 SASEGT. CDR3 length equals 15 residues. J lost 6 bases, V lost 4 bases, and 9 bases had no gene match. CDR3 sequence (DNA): TGTGCCAGCAGTGGGGCAGTGACTAGCAGCAATGAGCAGTTCTTC. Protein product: CASSGAVTSSNEQFF.

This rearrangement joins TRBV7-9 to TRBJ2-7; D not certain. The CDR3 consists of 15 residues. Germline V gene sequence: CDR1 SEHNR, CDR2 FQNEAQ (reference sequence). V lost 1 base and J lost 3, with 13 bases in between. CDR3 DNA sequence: TGTGCCAGCAGCTTAGTACTTGGACCCGGCTACGAGCAGTACTTC. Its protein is CASSLVLGPGYEQYF.